This T cell receptor beta chain derives from a study of PD-L1 blockade in urothelial cancer. Study as a whole: Bladder-origin urothelial cancer in males described about nine tenths of the roughly 29 patients. At 3 weeks after treatment start (second dose) and again at 6 weeks, blood was analyzed. Median T cell yield from blood was fewer than 150,000.

Repertoires were generated with immunoSEQ multiplex PCR, while TCRdb's copy carries only in-frame clones and drops some. The sample includes more than 40,000 clones, about 86% of them seen just once. Sample: PBMCs, taken around atezolizumab (anti-PD-L1) treatment. The sequence was collected from a man in his sixties with urothelial cancer.

The CDR3: CASIGQRGTDTQYF. The CDR3 DNA sequence: TGTGCCAGCATAGGGCAGCGGGGCACAGATACGCAGTATTTT. This sequence joins TRBV2 and TRBJ2-3, with a possible D match to TRBD2 (6 bases). Per germline, CDR1 SNHLY and CDR2 FYNNEI. V shed 7 bases and J shed 1 base, with 12 bases lying between them. This CDR3 is built from 14 residues.